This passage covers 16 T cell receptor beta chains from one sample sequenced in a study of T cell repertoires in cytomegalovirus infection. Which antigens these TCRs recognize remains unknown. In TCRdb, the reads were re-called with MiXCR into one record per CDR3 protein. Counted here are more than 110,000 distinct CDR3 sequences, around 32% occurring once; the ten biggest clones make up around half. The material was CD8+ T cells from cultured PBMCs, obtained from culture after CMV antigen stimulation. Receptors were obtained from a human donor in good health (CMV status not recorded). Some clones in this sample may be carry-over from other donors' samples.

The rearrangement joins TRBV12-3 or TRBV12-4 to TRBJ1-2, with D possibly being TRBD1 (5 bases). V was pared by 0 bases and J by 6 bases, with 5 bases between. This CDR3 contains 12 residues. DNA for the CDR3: TGTGCCAGCAGTTTAGCGACAGATGGCTACACCTTC. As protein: CASSLATDGYTF.

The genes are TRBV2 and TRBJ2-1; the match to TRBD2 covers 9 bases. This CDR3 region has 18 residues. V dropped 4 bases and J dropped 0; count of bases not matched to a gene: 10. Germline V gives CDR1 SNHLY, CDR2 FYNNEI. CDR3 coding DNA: TGTGCCAGCAGTGGGGGGGGGGTACTAGCGGGCTCCTACAATGAGCAGTTCTTC. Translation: CASSGGGVLAGSYNEQFF. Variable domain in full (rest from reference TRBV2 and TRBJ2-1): EPEVTQTPSHQVTQMGQEVILRCVPISNHLYFYWYRQILGQKVEFLVSFYNNEISEKSEIFDDQFSVERPDGSNFTLKIRSTKLEDSAMYFCASSGGGVLAGSYNEQFFGPGTRLTVL.

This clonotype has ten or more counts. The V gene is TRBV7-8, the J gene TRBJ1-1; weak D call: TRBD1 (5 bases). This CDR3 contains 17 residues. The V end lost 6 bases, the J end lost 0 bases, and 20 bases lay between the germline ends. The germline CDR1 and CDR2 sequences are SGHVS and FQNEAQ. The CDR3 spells CASRGVGWGTMNTEAFF. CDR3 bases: TGTGCCAGCAGAGGGGTAGGGTGGGGGACCATGAACACTGAAGCTTTCTTT.

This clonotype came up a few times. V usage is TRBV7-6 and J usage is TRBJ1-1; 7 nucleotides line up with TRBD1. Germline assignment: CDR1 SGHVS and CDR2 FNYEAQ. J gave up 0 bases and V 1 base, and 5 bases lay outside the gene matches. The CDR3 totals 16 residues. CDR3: CASSLDLDRLNTEAFF. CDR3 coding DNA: TGTGCCAGCAGCTTAGACCTGGACAGGTTGAACACTGAAGCTTTCTTT.

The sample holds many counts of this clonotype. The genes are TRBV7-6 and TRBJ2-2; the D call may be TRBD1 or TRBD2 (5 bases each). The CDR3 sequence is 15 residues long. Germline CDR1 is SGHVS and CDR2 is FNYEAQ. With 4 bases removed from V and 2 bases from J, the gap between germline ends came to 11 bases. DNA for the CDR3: TGTGCCAGCAGCTCCCGGGGCAGCAACACCGGGGAGCTGTTTTTT. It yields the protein CASSSRGSNTGELFF.

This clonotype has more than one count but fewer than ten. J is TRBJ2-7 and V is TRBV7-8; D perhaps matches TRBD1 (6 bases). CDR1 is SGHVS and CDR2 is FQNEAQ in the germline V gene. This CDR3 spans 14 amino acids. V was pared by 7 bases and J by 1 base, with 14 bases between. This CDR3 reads CASIVDQGSYEQYF. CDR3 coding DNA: TGTGCCAGCATCGTGGACCAGGGGTCCTACGAGCAGTACTTC.

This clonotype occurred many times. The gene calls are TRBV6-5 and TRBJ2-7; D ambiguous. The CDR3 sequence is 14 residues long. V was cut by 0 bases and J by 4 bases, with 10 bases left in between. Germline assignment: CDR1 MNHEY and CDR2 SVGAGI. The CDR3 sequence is CASSYSRPTYEQYF. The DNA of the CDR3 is TGTGCCAGCAGTTACTCAAGGCCGACGTACGAGCAGTACTTC.

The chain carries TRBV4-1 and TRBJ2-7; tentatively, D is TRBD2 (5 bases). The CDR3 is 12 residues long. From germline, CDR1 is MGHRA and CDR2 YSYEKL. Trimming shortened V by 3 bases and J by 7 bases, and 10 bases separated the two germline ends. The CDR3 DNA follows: TGCGCCAGCAGCCAGCCCGGCGGGGAGCAGTACTTC. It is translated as CASSQPGGEQYF.

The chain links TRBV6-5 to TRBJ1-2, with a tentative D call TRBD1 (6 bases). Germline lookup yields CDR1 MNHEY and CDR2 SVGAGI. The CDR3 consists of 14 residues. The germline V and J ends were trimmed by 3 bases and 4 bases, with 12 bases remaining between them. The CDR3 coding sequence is TGTGCCAGCAGTTATTCGGACAGCGTCTATGGCTACACCTTC. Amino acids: CASSYSDSVYGYTF.

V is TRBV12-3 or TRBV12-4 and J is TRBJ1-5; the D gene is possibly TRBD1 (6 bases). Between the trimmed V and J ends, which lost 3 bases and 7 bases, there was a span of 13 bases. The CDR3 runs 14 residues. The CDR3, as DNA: TGTGCCAGCAGTTTCTCCAGGGGCAGCCAGCCCCAGCATTTT. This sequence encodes CASSFSRGSQPQHF.

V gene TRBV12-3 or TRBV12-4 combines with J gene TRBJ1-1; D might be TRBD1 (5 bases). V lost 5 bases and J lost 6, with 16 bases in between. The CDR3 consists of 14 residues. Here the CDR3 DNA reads TGTGCCAGCAGTCCCGGAGGGCTAGGGGCTGAAGCTTTCTTT. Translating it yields CASSPGGLGAEAFF.

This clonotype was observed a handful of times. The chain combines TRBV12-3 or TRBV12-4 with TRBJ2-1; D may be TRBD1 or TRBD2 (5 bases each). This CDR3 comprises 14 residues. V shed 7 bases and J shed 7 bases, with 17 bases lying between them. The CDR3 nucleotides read TGTGCCAGCATCGCCGGGACCCTAGGGAATGAGCAGTTCTTC. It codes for CASIAGTLGNEQFF.

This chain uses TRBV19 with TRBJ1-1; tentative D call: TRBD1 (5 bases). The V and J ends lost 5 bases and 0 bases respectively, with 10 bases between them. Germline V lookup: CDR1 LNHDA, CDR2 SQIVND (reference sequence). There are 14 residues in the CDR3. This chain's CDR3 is CASSPGTLNTEAFF. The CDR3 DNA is TGTGCCAGTAGTCCCGGGACTCTGAACACTGAAGCTTTCTTT. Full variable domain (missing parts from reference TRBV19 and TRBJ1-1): DGGITQSPKYLFRKEGQNVTLSCEQNLNHDAMYWYRQDPGQGLRLIYYSQIVNDFQKGDIAEGYSVSREKKESFPLTVTSAQKNPTAFYLCASSPGTLNTEAFFGQGTRLTVV.

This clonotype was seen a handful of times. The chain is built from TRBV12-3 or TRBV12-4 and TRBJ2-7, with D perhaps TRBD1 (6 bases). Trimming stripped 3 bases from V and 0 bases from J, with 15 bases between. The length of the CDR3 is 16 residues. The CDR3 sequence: CASSFGDTLNSYEQYF. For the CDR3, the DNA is TGTGCCAGCAGTTTTGGGGACACCCTGAACTCCTACGAGCAGTACTTC.

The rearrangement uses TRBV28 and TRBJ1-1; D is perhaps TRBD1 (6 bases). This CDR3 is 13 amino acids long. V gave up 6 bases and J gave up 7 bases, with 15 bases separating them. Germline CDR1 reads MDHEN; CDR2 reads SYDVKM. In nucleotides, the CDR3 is TGTGCCAGCAGACCCGGGACATCCCTTGAAGCTTTCTTT. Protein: CASRPGTSLEAFF.

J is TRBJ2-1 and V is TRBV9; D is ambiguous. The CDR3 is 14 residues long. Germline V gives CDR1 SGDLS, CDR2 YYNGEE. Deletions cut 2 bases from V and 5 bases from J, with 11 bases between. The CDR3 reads CASSVSRANNEQFF. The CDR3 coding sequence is TGTGCCAGCAGCGTTAGCCGGGCCAACAATGAGCAGTTCTTC.